One sample yielded the 30 T cell receptor beta chains listed below, sequenced in a study of identical twins (dated by TCRdb to about 2016). Libraries were built with 5' RACE. Sequencer: Illumina HiSeq 2000. The public reads were run again by TCRdb, first through fastp at Q25 and then through MiXCR, and only productive beta chains were kept. Rows are combined by CDR3 protein, so each entry shows the most common genes and DNA. Within this sample are 1.5 million to 2 million distinct CDR3 sequences, with around 33% of them counted one time only. Jointly, the top ten make up approximately 0.25% of the sample. The specimen was cord blood. These receptors all come from a newborn girl in good health.

The V gene is TRBV5-1, the J gene TRBJ2-5; 9 nucleotides match TRBD1. V was clipped by 1 base and J by 3 bases; unmatched bases: 10. Germline CDR1 reads SGHRS; CDR2 reads YFSETQ. The CDR3 spans 17 residues. CDR3 amino acids: CASSLSWVTGGKETQYF. DNA for the CDR3: TGCGCCAGCAGCTTGTCCTGGGTGACAGGGGGTAAAGAGACCCAGTACTTC.

To note about this clonotype: This could be a read error, since a much larger clone is one nucleotide away. The rearrangement joins TRBV7-2 to TRBJ2-3, with TRBD1 matching over 8 bases. V shed 0 bases, J shed 7 bases, and the junction held 9 bases outside the gene matches. This CDR3 has 16 residues. From germline, CDR1 is SGHTA and CDR2 FQGNSA. In DNA, the CDR3 is TGTGCCAGCAGCTTAGCCGGACAGGGTCGATTCTATACGCAGTATTTT. Translated: CASSLAGQGRFYTQYF. Based on the CDR3 plus reference TRBV7-2 and TRBJ2-3, the full variable domain is GAGVSQSPSNKVTEKGKDVELRCDPISGHTALYWYRQSLGQGLEFLIYFQGNSAPDKSGLPSDRFSAERTGGSVSTLTIQRTQQEDSAVYLCASSLAGQGRFYTQYFGPGTRLTVL.

This chain links TRBV6-5 with TRBJ2-1; TRBD1 matches 9 bases. J gave up 5 bases and V 2 bases, and 7 bases lay outside the gene matches. This CDR3 contains 16 residues. CDR1 and CDR2 from the germline V gene are MNHEY and SVGAGI. The CDR3 sequence is CASSYTGTGYHNEQFF. The CDR3 DNA follows: TGTGCCAGCAGTTACACCGGGACAGGGTACCACAATGAGCAGTTCTTC.

The chain joins TRBV28 to TRBJ1-2; D is perhaps TRBD1 (6 bases). CDR1 is MDHEN, CDR2 SYDVKM, per germline. Trimming stripped 7 bases from V and 2 bases from J, with 29 bases between. The CDR3 is 19 residues long. The CDR3 DNA is TGTGCCAGCACCCTTGTGGGGCGGGACACCCTTACATCCAACTATGGCTACACCTTC. This gives the protein CASTLVGRDTLTSNYGYTF.

On this clonotype: The junction does not match germline at one end; this may be a read error. The rearrangement links TRBV7-7 to TRBJ2-1, with D possibly being TRBD1 or TRBD2 (6 bases each). CDR3 length: 14 residues. Germline CDR1 SSHAT, CDR2 FNYEAQ (reference sequence). CDR3 residues: CASSLEAGEETQFF. CDR3 in DNA: TGTGCTAGCAGCTTAGAGGCAGGGGAGGAGACCCAGTTCTTC.

The CDR3 loop reads CASSRLAGGQGGTDTQYF. CDR3 nucleotides: TGCGCCAGCAGCCGACTAGCGGGGGGGCAAGGTGGGACAGATACGCAGTATTTT. The chain is built from TRBV5-1 and TRBJ2-3; 14 positions agree with TRBD2. CDR1 and CDR2 (germline): SGHRS, YFSETQ. This CDR3 contains 18 residues. After removal of 4 bases from V and 3 bases from J, the junction contained 10 bases not matched to a gene.

The genes are TRBV12-3 or TRBV12-4 and TRBJ2-3; D perhaps matches TRBD2 (5 bases). The V end was cut by 6 bases, the J end by 0 bases, with 10 bases between. CDR3 length: 14 amino acids. The CDR3 DNA reads TGTGCCAGCAGGGACTTCTCTAGCACAGATACGCAGTATTTT. This gives the protein CASRDFSSTDTQYF.

V usage is TRBV2 and J usage is TRBJ1-4; no definite D call. The CDR3 is 12 amino acids. Between the trimmed V and J ends, which lost 8 bases and 5 bases, there was a span of 9 bases. The germline gives CDR1 SNHLY, CDR2 FYNNEI. CDR3 region: CASRTANEKLFF. CDR3 DNA: TGTGCCAGCCGGACTGCGAATGAAAAACTGTTTTTT.

This clonotype was seen a handful of times. CDR3 protein: CASSRKLAGDPDTQYF. The CDR3 nucleotides read TGTGCCAGCAGCCGAAAACTAGCGGGAGATCCAGATACGCAGTATTTT. V gene TRBV4-2 combines with J gene TRBJ2-3; TRBD2 aligns across 11 bases. Trimming at V came to 4 bases and at J to 4 bases, leaving 7 bases not matched to a gene. The CDR3 sequence is 16 residues long. Looked up from germline, CDR1 is LGHNA and CDR2 is YNFKEQ.

This clonotype was detected a few times. The chain employs TRBV12-3 or TRBV12-4 and TRBJ1-2; a weak D match, TRBD1 (5 bases). This CDR3 region has 14 residues. Trimming took 5 bases from V and 3 from J, leaving 13 bases between them. The CDR3 DNA is TGTGCCAGCAGTCCTCGAAGGGGACACTATGGCTACACCTTC. Amino acids: CASSPRRGHYGYTF.

The V and J genes are TRBV5-5 and TRBJ1-5; D is unclear. CDR1 is SGHKS and CDR2 is YYEKEE in the germline V gene (reference sequence). The CDR3 runs to 13 residues. Trimming cost V 3 bases and J 1 base, with 5 bases left between them. In DNA form, the CDR3 reads TGTGCCAGCAGCTGGGTCAGCAATCAGCCCCAGCATTTT. Translation: CASSWVSNQPQHF. The full variable domain, in which reference TRBV5-5 and TRBJ1-5 provide the parts outside the CDR3, is DAGVTQSPTHLIKTRGQQVTLRCSPISGHKSVSWYQQVLGQGPQFIFQYYEKEERGRGNFPDRFSARQFPNYSSELNVNALLLGDSALYLCASSWVSNQPQHFGDGTRLSIL.

The chain carries TRBV28 and TRBJ1-4; 8 bases line up with TRBD1. Germline CDR1 MDHEN, CDR2 SYDVKM. This CDR3 contains 14 residues. The V gene end was trimmed by 5 bases and the J gene end by 8 bases; junction bases not matched to a gene: 7. The CDR3 sequence: CASSRGDRNEKLFF. Written as DNA, the CDR3 is TGTGCCAGCAGTCGGGGGGACAGGAACGAAAAACTGTTTTTT.

This clonotype was seen a handful of times. The CDR3 DNA follows: TGTGCCAGCGGGCGGGGCCCCAGCTCCTACAATGAGCAGTACTTC. The encoded protein is CASGRGPSSYNEQYF. V and J are TRBV11-2 and TRBJ2-1; possible D gene TRBD2, 6 bases. The assigned J gene may be wrong: the sequence end matches TRBJ2-7 better. The CDR3 length is 15 residues. Germline V lookup: CDR1 SGHAT, CDR2 FQNNGV.

This clonotype showed up many times. The V call is TRBV7-9, the J call TRBJ2-7; no firm D call. CDR3 length: 13 amino acids. Per the germline V gene, CDR1 is SEHNR and CDR2 is FQNEAQ (reference sequence). V was trimmed by 4 bases and J by 3 bases, leaving 10 bases between them. The CDR3 DNA follows: TGTGCCAGCAGCTATGGTAGAGACTACGAGCAGTACTTC. As protein: CASSYGRDYEQYF. Drawing the rest from reference TRBV7-9 and TRBJ2-7, the complete variable domain is DTGVSQNPRHKITKRGQNVTFRCDPISEHNRLYWYRQTLGQGPEFLTYFQNEAQLEKSRLLSDRFSAERPKGSFSTLEIQRTEQGDSAMYLCASSYGRDYEQYFGPGTRLTVT.

The J gene is TRBJ1-2, the V gene TRBV6-5, with TRBD1 as a possible D gene (6 bases). The V end was cut by 2 bases, the J end by 8 bases, with 12 bases between. The CDR3 has 13 residues. From germline, CDR1 is MNHEY and CDR2 SVGAGI. The CDR3 here is CASSYQQGYGYTF. CDR3 sequence (DNA): TGTGCCAGCAGTTACCAACAGGGCTACGGCTACACCTTC.

J is TRBJ1-2 and V is TRBV29-1, with D perhaps TRBD1 (6 bases). V was trimmed by 7 bases and J by 0 bases, leaving 15 bases between them. This CDR3 has 14 amino acids. The V gene's germline CDR1 is SQVTM and CDR2 ANQGSEA. The CDR3 DNA follows: TGCAGCGCCGCCGTGGGGACAACTAACTATGGCTACACCTTC. Encoded protein: CSAAVGTTNYGYTF.

In its sample, this clonotype was seen many times. This chain links TRBV7-9 with TRBJ1-2, with no clear D. Trimming cost V 6 bases and J 4 bases, with 9 bases left between them. The CDR3 is made up of 12 amino acids. CDR1 SEHNR and CDR2 FQNEAQ come from the germline V gene (reference sequence). CDR3 nucleotide sequence: TGTGCCAGCAGTTTATCTCGCTATGGCTACACCTTC. Its translation: CASSLSRYGYTF.

In this sample, this clonotype turned up many times. The chain employs TRBV2 and TRBJ2-7; a weak D match, TRBD1 (6 bases). Germline loops: CDR1 SNHLY, CDR2 FYNNEI. The CDR3 is made up of 14 amino acids. The V gene lost 6 bases and the J gene lost 4 bases, with 16 bases spanning the gap. CDR3 coding DNA: TGTGCCAGCAGGCCACAGGGCGTTCTATACGAGCAGTACTTC. Protein: CASRPQGVLYEQYF. The variable domain in full, completed from reference TRBV2 and TRBJ2-7, reads EPEVTQTPSHQVTQMGQEVILRCVPISNHLYFYWYRQILGQKVEFLVSFYNNEISEKSEIFDDQFSVERPDGSNFTLKIRSTKLEDSAMYFCASRPQGVLYEQYFGPGTRLTVT.

The rearrangement links TRBV25-1 to TRBJ2-2; D possibly corresponds to TRBD2 (5 bases). The V gene's germline CDR1 is MGHDK and CDR2 SYGVNS. Deletions cut 9 bases from V and 4 bases from J, with 9 bases between. The CDR3 is made up of 12 amino acids. As DNA, the CDR3 is TGTGCCAGTTCGGGATCCACCGGGGAGCTGTTTTTT. This codes for CASSGSTGELFF. Complete variable domain (other parts from reference TRBV25-1 and TRBJ2-2): EADIYQTPRYLVIGTGKKITLECSQTMGHDKMYWYQQDPGMELHLIHYSYGVNSTEKGDLSSESTVSRIRTEHFPLTLESARPSHTSQYLCASSGSTGELFFGEGSRLTVL.

This clonotype occurred a few times. CDR3 amino acids: CSARDKKTGGGEAFF. The DNA of the CDR3 is TGCAGTGCTAGAGATAAAAAAACAGGGGGCGGTGAAGCTTTCTTT. The chain has TRBV20-1 and TRBJ1-1; 9 nucleotides agree with TRBD1. From germline, CDR1 is DFQATT and CDR2 SNEGSKA (reference sequence). The CDR3 has 15 amino acids. The ends lost 0 bases at V and 7 bases at J; junction bases unmatched: 9.

This clonotype was observed many times. The rearrangement uses TRBV10-3 and TRBJ1-2; no definite D call. CDR3 length: 14 amino acids. Per the germline V gene, CDR1 is ENHRY and CDR2 is SYGVKD. V dropped 0 bases and J dropped 1 base, with 6 bases sitting between them. The CDR3 DNA follows: TGTGCCATCAGTGAGTCGCCCTTTAACTATGGCTACACCTTC. Protein: CAISESPFNYGYTF.

V gene TRBV4-1 combines with J gene TRBJ1-4, with D tentatively TRBD1 (5 bases). The length of the CDR3 is 17 residues. From germline, CDR1 is MGHRA and CDR2 YSYEKL. Trimming removed 4 bases at V and 6 bases at J, with 21 bases between. CDR3 nucleotide sequence: TGCGCCAGCAGCCCCACCAACTCGGGGACGTCGGATGAAAAACTGTTTTTT. Translated, it gives CASSPTNSGTSDEKLFF.

In this sample, this clonotype turned up a few times. The chain is built from TRBV24-1 and TRBJ2-1, with unresolved D. The length of the CDR3 is 17 residues. Germline loops: CDR1 KGHDR, CDR2 SFDVKD. Trimming left V 1 base short and J 0 bases short, with 12 bases between. CDR3 in DNA: TGTGCCACCAGTGATTTCGCCCCTAGGAGCTCCTACAATGAGCAGTTCTTC. Translation: CATSDFAPRSSYNEQFF.

The gene calls are TRBV6-5 and TRBJ2-7, with a tentative D call TRBD2 (5 bases). Germline CDR1 reads MNHEY; CDR2 reads SVGAGI. The CDR3 consists of 14 residues. V was clipped by 2 bases and J by 1 base, with 9 bases between them. The CDR3 spells CASSYGLPSYEQYF. CDR3 DNA sequence: TGTGCCAGCAGTTACGGACTGCCTTCCTACGAGCAGTACTTC.

This clonotype showed up just a few times. The CDR3 loop is CASSLEATGTSEQETQYF. The DNA for the CDR3 is TGTGCCAGCAGCTTAGAAGCTACCGGGACTAGCGAACAAGAGACCCAGTACTTC. V and J are TRBV7-2 and TRBJ2-5, with 10 bases aligning to TRBD2. Germline V gene sequence: CDR1 SGHTA, CDR2 FQGNSA. The trim removed 1 base at V and 2 bases at J, leaving 10 bases unmatched. The length of the CDR3 is 18 residues. The whole variable domain, filled in from reference TRBV7-2 and TRBJ2-5, reads GAGVSQSPSNKVTEKGKDVELRCDPISGHTALYWYRQSLGQGLEFLIYFQGNSAPDKSGLPSDRFSAERTGGSVSTLTIQRTQQEDSAVYLCASSLEATGTSEQETQYFGPGTRLLVL.

This clonotype showed up just a few times. The rearrangement links TRBV2 to TRBJ2-1; tentative D call: TRBD2 (6 bases). The CDR3 sequence is 13 residues long. The germline CDR1 and CDR2 sequences are SNHLY and FYNNEI. V was shortened by 11 bases and J by 2 bases, with 13 bases between the two germline ends. CDR3 sequence reads: CAGGLSPYNEQFF. DNA for the CDR3: TGTGCCGGGGGACTCAGCCCCTACAATGAGCAGTTCTTC. Together with reference TRBV2 and TRBJ2-1, the CDR3 gives the full variable domain: EPEVTQTPSHQVTQMGQEVILRCVPISNHLYFYWYRQILGQKVEFLVSFYNNEISEKSEIFDDQFSVERPDGSNFTLKIRSTKLEDSAMYFCAGGLSPYNEQFFGPGTRLTVL.

This clonotype was detected once. The chain joins TRBV29-1 to TRBJ2-1, with D hard to call. The CDR3 extends over 15 amino acids. Per germline, CDR1 SQVTM and CDR2 ANQGSEA. V was pared by 7 bases and J by 7 bases, with 23 bases between. The CDR3 DNA reads TGCAGCGGGCAACATTATATAGGAGAAGGGAATGAGCAGTTCTTC. Amino acid sequence: CSGQHYIGEGNEQFF.

A remark on this clonotype: A much larger clone differs by one base, so this may be a read error. The V and J genes are TRBV6-5 and TRBJ2-7; TRBD1 matches 9 bases. Germline V lookup: CDR1 MNHEY, CDR2 SVGAGI. CDR3 length: 15 amino acids. The DNA of the CDR3 is TGTGCCAGCAGTTACCTGGGACAGGGTCTAAACGAGCGGTACTTC. Its translation: CASSYLGQGLNERYF.

This clonotype was observed a few times. The chain employs TRBV24-1 and TRBJ2-3; D is undetermined. V was shortened by 5 bases and J by 2 bases, with 4 bases between the two germline ends. CDR3 length equals 12 residues. Germline V gene data show CDR1 as KGHDR and CDR2 as SFDVKD. The CDR3 loop reads CATSAPTDTQYF. Written as DNA, the CDR3 is TGTGCCACCAGTGCCCCCACAGATACGCAGTATTTT.

The genes are TRBV29-1 and TRBJ1-1; D may be TRBD1 (5 bases). The CDR3 length is 17 residues. V was shortened by 0 bases and J by 1 base, with 18 bases between the two germline ends. Per germline, CDR1 SQVTM and CDR2 ANQGSEA. The DNA of the CDR3 is TGCAGCGTTGAAGATTTTCGGGGGTGGATGAAGAACACTGAAGCTTTCTTT. Its protein product is CSVEDFRGWMKNTEAFF.